This T cell receptor beta chain was identified during a study of T-cell reconstitution after alpha-beta-depleted transplantation in children. Broader study findings: Reportedly, alpha-beta T cells present about two months post-transplant originated from several hundred expanded clones of graft origin. The main origin of T-cell counts and diversity one year after transplant was newly produced T cells.

The TCRbeta library incorporated unique molecular identifiers. One entry per CDR3 protein results from TCRdb running MiXCR on the PCR reads. The sample has approximately 99,000 distinct CDR3 sequences; about 6% are singletons. V shed 5 bases and J 5 bases; nucleotides not matched to a gene: 8. Germline CDR1 is MDHEN and CDR2 is SYDVKM. CDR3 size: 15 residues. This clonotype was counted ten times or more. The target antigen is unknown. The TCR was taken from a male patient between 2 and 10 years old who had a stem cell transplant for acute lymphoblastic leukemia, so the T cells may come from the graft donor. The gene calls are TRBV28 and TRBJ2-5, with 10 positions matching TRBD2. Here the sequenced sample was PBMCs, mostly from graft donor cells, taken 360 days after TCRalphabeta/CD19-depleted stem cell transplant. The CDR3 is CASSPLGSGGETQYF. Written as DNA, the CDR3 is TGTGCCAGCAGTCCCTTGGGTAGCGGGGGGGAGACCCAGTACTTC.